This T cell receptor beta chain emerged from a study of T cell responses to AZD1222 COVID-19 vaccine. The protocol was immunoSEQ multiplex PCR, while the TCRdb copy is restricted to in-frame clones and leaves out a portion. This sample yields hundreds of thousands of clones, of which 85% to 95% are seen a single time; 0.5% to 0.65% belongs to the top ten. Germline values: CDR1 SGHRS, CDR2 YFSETQ. The CDR3 length is 16 residues. Trimming took 0 bases from V and 3 from J, leaving 16 bases between them. This clonotype originated in an adult who received the AZD1222 COVID-19 vaccine. The chain carries TRBV5-1 and TRBJ2-7, with D perhaps matching TRBD1 (6 bases). The sequencing here drew on peripheral blood, taken 28 days after the second AZD1222 dose. DNA of the CDR3: TGCGCCAGCAGCTTGGAACCCCAAGACAGGAACTACGAGCAGTACTTC. This encodes CASSLEPQDRNYEQYF.